This T cell receptor beta chain was identified in a study of shared clonotypes between healthy human individuals. Study-level background: Per-donor plates numbered three CD4 naive, three CD4 memory, two CD8 naive and one CD8 memory.

CDR1 is SGHNT, CDR2 YYREEE, per germline (reference sequence). CDR3 length: 16 amino acids. The V end lost 1 base, the J end lost 3 bases, and 14 bases lay between the germline ends. There were only Caucasian adults among the donors, and all lived in Nashville, Tennessee. This clone showed up just a few times. A deep-level run was used for the assay. The repertoire was sequenced with immunoSEQ multiplex PCR; TCRdb's copy has only in-frame clones and lacks some. The sample shows over a million clones, about four fifths of them seen only once. Specimen: memory CD4+ T cells from PBMCs. The subset denotes: CD45RA-negative fraction. The receptor was derived from a man younger than 35 in good health. Some clones in this sample may be carry-over from other donors' samples. V gene TRBV5-4 combines with J gene TRBJ2-1, with D perhaps matching TRBD1 (5 bases). The CDR3 DNA reads TGTGCCAGCAGCTTGAGAGCTAGGCAGGGCTACAATGAGCAGTTCTTC. This sequence encodes CASSLRARQGYNEQFF.